These 21 T cell receptor beta chains share one sample of origin, sequenced in a study of identical twins. One entry per CDR3 protein, called by TCRdb with MiXCR from the 5' RACE reads. The top ten clones hold over 2% of a sample with approximately 280,000 distinct CDR3 sequences, under 9% of them seen once. The same data also contributed to another study, on yellow fever vaccine responses in identical twins.

Sequencing was performed on memory (CD45RO+) T cells sorted from blood. These receptors were taken from a woman younger than 30 in good health.

The genes are TRBV4-2 and TRBJ1-2; D is ambiguous. The CDR3 runs to 12 residues. The V gene's germline CDR1 is LGHNA and CDR2 YNFKEQ. V lost 5 bases and J 6 bases, leaving 10 bases between the germline ends. DNA of the CDR3: TGTGCCAGCAGCTCTCTAGCCAATGGCTACACCTTC. Residues: CASSSLANGYTF.

This clonotype was seen repeatedly, ten times or more. The chain uses TRBV27 and TRBJ2-3, with D perhaps assigned TRBD1 or TRBD2 (5 bases each). The length of the CDR3 is 15 residues. The germline V and J ends were trimmed by 8 bases and 5 bases, with 20 bases remaining between them. Per the germline V gene, CDR1 is MNHEY and CDR2 is SMNVEV (reference sequence). The DNA of the CDR3 is TGTGCCAGCGCCCGAGGGGCGGTGGGGGTAGATACGCAGTATTTT. Translated, it gives CASARGAVGVDTQYF.

This clonotype showed up just a few times. The chain has TRBV2 and TRBJ2-1; 7 bases line up with TRBD2. This CDR3 region has 19 residues. The germline V gene has CDR1 SNHLY and CDR2 FYNNEI. The ends lost 6 bases at V and 5 bases at J; junction bases unmatched: 22. The CDR3 loop reads CASSRRLAILTPNHNEQFF. CDR3 sequence (DNA): TGTGCCAGCAGCCGCCGACTAGCCATACTCACTCCGAACCACAATGAGCAGTTCTTC.

The V and J genes are TRBV3-1 and TRBJ2-1; 7 bases agree with TRBD2. V shed 4 bases and J 8 bases; nucleotides not matched to a gene: 11. The germline V gene has CDR1 LGHDT and CDR2 YNNKEL (reference sequence). There are 15 residues in the CDR3. The CDR3 sequence is CASSPGLGRAYEQFF. The CDR3 region has the DNA TGTGCCAGCAGCCCCGGACTAGGAAGGGCCTATGAGCAGTTCTTC.

This clonotype appeared a few times. This rearrangement joins TRBV10-2 to TRBJ1-5, with D unclear. V lost 4 bases and J 6 bases, leaving 10 bases between the germline ends. There are 13 residues in the CDR3. The V gene's germline CDR1 is WSHSY and CDR2 SAAADI. The DNA for the CDR3 is TGCGCCAGCAGTGGGCAGGTGGGTCAGCCCCAGCATTTT. Translating it yields CASSGQVGQPQHF.

The chain links TRBV5-1 to TRBJ2-5; a weak D match, TRBD2 (5 bases). V lost 4 bases and J 5 bases, leaving 21 bases between the germline ends. CDR1 and CDR2 from the germline V gene are SGHRS and YFSETQ. The CDR3 totals 16 residues. The CDR3 loop is CASSTGDNSGWETQYF. CDR3 DNA: TGCGCCAGCAGCACCGGGGATAACTCCGGGTGGGAGACCCAGTACTTC.

This clonotype was observed at least ten times. The chain uses TRBV7-9 and TRBJ2-4; maybe TRBD1 (5 bases). Per the germline V gene, CDR1 is SEHNR and CDR2 is FQNEAQ (reference sequence). Between the trimmed V and J ends, which lost 6 bases and 15 bases, there was a span of 18 bases. The CDR3 has 12 amino acids. The CDR3: CASSLGIGAMYF. In DNA, the CDR3 is TGTGCCAGCAGTTTGGGTATAGGGGCGATGTACTTC. The full variable domain, with the rest looked up from reference TRBV7-9 and TRBJ2-4, is DTGVSQNPRHKITKRGQNVTFRCDPISEHNRLYWYRQTLGQGPEFLTYFQNEAQLEKSRLLSDRFSAERPKGSFSTLEIQRTEQGDSAMYLCASSLGIGAMYFGAGTRLSVL.

This clonotype was recorded many times. This rearrangement joins TRBV6-5 to TRBJ1-4; D might be TRBD1 (5 bases). V was pared by 0 bases and J by 7 bases, with 12 bases between. CDR3 length: 15 amino acids. The germline CDR1 and CDR2 sequences are MNHEY and SVGAGI. This CDR3 is CASSYSGGGSEKLFF. As DNA, the CDR3 is TGTGCCAGCAGTTACTCTGGGGGGGGGAGTGAAAAACTGTTTTTT.

The sample holds a few counts of this clonotype. The chain is built from TRBV5-1 and TRBJ2-1, with a weak D call TRBD1 (5 bases). The CDR3 totals 12 residues. Per the germline V gene, CDR1 is SGHRS and CDR2 is YFSETQ. Trimming cost V 0 bases and J 10 bases, with 8 bases left between them. This chain's CDR3 is CASSLVQGEQFF. In DNA, the CDR3 is TGCGCCAGCAGCTTGGTTCAGGGAGAGCAGTTCTTC.

This clonotype was seen a handful of times. The chain joins TRBV5-5 to TRBJ1-1; D gene ambiguous. Germline CDR1 SGHKS, CDR2 YYEKEE (reference sequence). Trimming took 4 bases from V and 1 from J, leaving 11 bases between them. The CDR3 is made up of 14 amino acids. CDR3 DNA sequence: TGTGCCAGCAGCCCCTATTTATCGAACACTGAAGCTTTCTTT. Amino acid sequence: CASSPYLSNTEAFF.

The gene calls are TRBV20-1 and TRBJ2-1, with no clear D. The germline CDR1 and CDR2 sequences are DFQATT and SNEGSKA (reference sequence). The CDR3 spans 10 residues. Trimming shortened V by 6 bases and J by 3 bases, and 3 bases separated the two germline ends. The CDR3: CSADYNEQFF. CDR3 DNA: TGCAGTGCCGACTACAATGAGCAGTTCTTC.

In its sample, this clonotype was seen a few times. The chain uses TRBV5-1 and TRBJ1-4; tentatively, D is TRBD1 (6 bases). V lost 2 bases and J lost 15, with 17 bases in between. CDR3 length: 13 amino acids. CDR1 is SGHRS and CDR2 is YFSETQ in the germline V gene. In DNA, the CDR3 is TGCGCCAGCAGCTTAGAGGGGGGCCCCTTCTTGTTTTTT. Protein product: CASSLEGGPFLFF.

This clonotype was observed a few times. Written as DNA, the CDR3 is TGTGCCAGCAGCGTCGGCCCCCGGACAGATAGCTCCTACGAGCAGTACTTC. Translating gives CASSVGPRTDSSYEQYF. J is TRBJ2-7 and V is TRBV9, with a tentative D call TRBD1 (6 bases). V was clipped by 2 bases and J by 0 bases, with 18 bases between them. CDR1 SGDLS and CDR2 YYNGEE come from the germline V gene. The CDR3 sequence is 17 residues long.

This clonotype has at least ten counts. This chain joins TRBV10-3 and TRBJ1-3; D is unclear. The germline CDR1 and CDR2 sequences are ENHRY and SYGVKD. The CDR3 totals 16 residues. Between the trimmed V and J ends, which lost 2 bases and 0 bases, there was a span of 11 bases. The CDR3, as DNA: TGTGCCATCAGTGAGATAGACCTTCTCTCTGGAAACACCATATATTTT. Translated: CAISEIDLLSGNTIYF.

V and J are TRBV20-1 and TRBJ1-2, with 7 positions matching TRBD1. The junction had 7 bases not matched to a gene; V was cut back by 1 base and J by 8 bases. This CDR3 region has 13 residues. Germline V gene sequence: CDR1 DFQATT, CDR2 SNEGSKA (reference sequence). CDR3 nucleotide sequence: TGCAGTGCTAGAGGGAAGGGGGCGGAAGGCTACACCTTC. Amino acids: CSARGKGAEGYTF.

This clonotype showed up just a few times. A junction end diverges from the germline sequence, so it may reflect a read error. The chain recombines TRBV20-1 with TRBJ1-4; D unresolved. The CDR3 is made up of 14 amino acids. The germline V gene encodes CDR1 DFQATT and CDR2 SNEGSKA (reference sequence). CDR3: CSAGERAYNEKLFF. The CDR3 DNA reads TGCAGTGCTGGAGAGAGGGCCTATAATGAAAAACTGTTTTTT.

The rearrangement joins TRBV11-2 to TRBJ2-2; 13 nucleotides align to TRBD2. The length of the CDR3 is 18 residues. J lost 3 bases, V lost 0 bases, and 4 bases had no gene match. Germline lookup yields CDR1 SGHAT and CDR2 FQNNGV. This CDR3 is CASSLDGTSGTDTGELFF. As DNA, the CDR3 is TGTGCCAGCAGCTTAGATGGGACTAGCGGGACTGACACCGGGGAGCTGTTTTTT.

This clonotype was observed at least ten times. The V and J genes are TRBV12-3 or TRBV12-4 and TRBJ1-2, with unresolved D. V shed 5 bases and J shed 4 bases, with 17 bases lying between them. The CDR3 length is 15 residues. In DNA, the CDR3 is TGTGCCAGCAGTCCCCCCATGGCAGAGCTCTATGGCTACACCTTC. Translation gives CASSPPMAELYGYTF.

The chain carries TRBV6-1 and TRBJ1-3; no clear D. V lost 6 bases and J lost 4, with 16 bases in between. CDR1 and CDR2 from the germline V gene are MNHNS and SASEGT. The CDR3 covers 15 residues. CDR3 sequence reads: CASRLGRLVGNTIYF. DNA of the CDR3: TGTGCCAGCAGGCTGGGCCGTCTGGTCGGAAACACCATATATTTT.

Points on this clonotype: A much larger clone is a single base away; this may be a read error. The gene calls are TRBV29-1 and TRBJ2-1, with 8 positions matching TRBD1. The V segment lost 7 bases and the J segment 6 bases; nucleotides outside the gene matches: 11. The CDR3 runs to 14 residues. Germline V gives CDR1 SQVTM, CDR2 ANQGSEA. Here the CDR3 DNA reads TGCAGCGCTACCGAGACAGGGGACCCCAATGAGCAGTTCTTC. The encoded protein is CSATETGDPNEQFF.

This clonotype was picked up many times. The chain combines TRBV12-3 or TRBV12-4 with TRBJ2-5, with D hard to call. V gave up 1 base and J gave up 2 bases, with 11 bases separating them. The CDR3 covers 15 residues. Written as DNA, the CDR3 is TGTGCCAGCAGTTTAGGCTTAGGTGCGCAAGAGACCCAGTACTTC. Amino acid sequence: CASSLGLGAQETQYF.